This T cell receptor (beta chain) stems from a study of T cell changes during pregnancy in multiple sclerosis. Assay: immunoSEQ multiplex PCR; the TCRdb copy retains only in-frame clones and omits some. Of 90,000 to 150,000 clones in the sample, 85% to 95% are singletons; the top ten hold 6.2%. The germline V gene encodes CDR1 MDHEN and CDR2 SYDVKM. The CDR3 is made up of 14 amino acids. The V and J ends lost 5 bases and 1 base respectively, with 11 bases between them. The chain uses TRBV28 and TRBJ1-1; D is possibly TRBD1 (6 bases). This TCR derives from a female donor with multiple sclerosis, enrolled in a pregnancy study. The sequencing used peripheral blood, collected before pregnancy. As DNA, the CDR3 is TGTGCCAGCAGTCACAGGGAATGGAACACTGAAGCTTTCTTT. Translation gives CASSHREWNTEAFF. The full variable domain, in which reference TRBV28 and TRBJ1-1 provide the parts outside the CDR3, is DVKVTQSSRYLVKRTGEKVFLECVQDMDHENMFWYRQDPGLGLRLIYFSYDVKMKEKGDIPEGYSVSREKKERFSLILESASTNQTSMYLCASSHREWNTEAFFGQGTRLTVV.